Below, 8 T cell receptor delta chains from the same sample are listed, as sequenced in a study of γδ T cells in repeated Plasmodium falciparum infection. TCRdb reapplied CATT to the multiplex PCR reads. Seen here are 75,000 to 95,000 delta-chain clones, roughly 0.98% observed once, and the top ten hold just under 10%. Gammadelta T cells were flow-sorted from PBMC into Vgamma9/Vdelta2+ and Vdelta2-negative populations for bulk analysis. What was sequenced was gamma-delta T cells from blood. The receptor set was obtained from a pool of human donors (malaria-infected and uninfected, not separated).

This clone was found a few times. The protein that TCRdb holds for this DNA derives from a much larger clone and differs from the translated DNA at residue 13, which likely indicates a read error; the protein shown here is translated from the DNA. The chain employs TRDV1 and TRDJ1; perhaps TRDD3 as D (5 bases). The CDR3 consists of 16 residues. Germline CDR1 TSWWSYY, CDR2 QGS. V lost 2 bases to trimming and J lost 10 bases, with 23 bases between them. The DNA of the CDR3 is TGTGCTCTTGGGGAATTCTGTACTGGTCCAAGTGTTAGACTCATCTTT. It specifies CALGEFCTGPSVRLIF.

This clone was picked up a small number of times. The protein that TCRdb holds for this DNA derives from a much larger clone and differs from the translated DNA at residue 4, which likely indicates a read error; the protein shown here is translated from the DNA. V usage is TRDV2 and J usage is TRDJ1; possible D gene TRDD3, 7 bases. The J gene, left out of TCRdb, was set here by checking the DNA against germline. Trimming cost V 5 bases and J 8 bases, with 35 bases left between them. CDR3 length: 19 residues. Germline CDR1 and CDR2: GEAIGNYY and EKD. CDR3 DNA: TGTGCCTGTGCCCCCCTGGGGGGGGCCCCTTCCGAGGTGGACAGCAAACTCATCTTT. It is translated as CACAPLGGAPSEVDSKLIF.

This clone has ten or more counts. TCRdb records a much larger clone's protein for this DNA, with a difference at residue 15 that likely arises from a read error; the protein given is the translation of the DNA. The chain employs TRDV2 and TRDJ1; 13 positions agree with TRDD3. This CDR3 contains 16 residues. The germline CDR1 and CDR2 sequences are GEAIGNYY and EKD. CDR3 bases: TGTGCCTGTGACACCGTTACTGGGGGATACGCCGATAAACTCACCTTT. Translating it yields CACDTVTGGYADKLTF.

About this clone: A far larger clone differs by one base, so this is likely a read error. This same CDR3 is encoded by further DNA sequences in the sample. The chain is built from TRDV1 and TRDJ1, with TRDD3 matching 8 bases. The J gene is absent in TCRdb and was assigned here via DNA matching to germline. The CDR3 contains 23 residues. CDR1 is TSWWSYY and CDR2 is QGS in the germline V gene. In DNA, the CDR3 is TGTGCCCTTGGGGAACTAGCCCTACCCAACTTCCAGTTTGGGATACGCGTAACCGATAAACTCATCTTT. Its protein is CALGELALPNFQFGIRVTDKLIF.

In its sample, this clone was seen a few times. The TCRdb protein comes from a much larger clone and disagrees with this DNA's translation at residue 25, likely due to a read error; the protein given here is derived from the DNA. This chain uses TRDV1 with TRDJ1; 13 nucleotides line up with TRDD3. Germline V gene lookup returns CDR1 TSWWSYY and CDR2 QGS. The CDR3 is 26 residues long. This CDR3 reads CALGDLTSFSRTGGYALLTYTDKLTF. The CDR3 DNA reads as TGTGCTCTTGGGGACCTAACTTCCTTCAGTCGTACTGGGGGATACGCCCTCCTTACTTACACCGATAAACTCACCTTT.

In the case of this clone: TCRdb's listed protein matches a much larger clone and diverges from this DNA's translation at residue 3, likely through a read error; the protein shown comes from the DNA. The J gene is TRDJ1, the V gene TRDV2; D is possibly TRDD3 (5 bases). TCRdb gives no J gene; it was assigned here by matching the DNA to germline. Germline V gene data show CDR1 as GEAIGNYY and CDR2 as EKD. CDR3 length equals 17 residues. The CDR3 sequence is CARDWRLEAPSQTKLIF. The CDR3 coding sequence is TGTGCCCGTGACTGGAGGCTGGAGGCCCCGAGCCAGACTAAACTCATCTTT.

This clone was seen only a few times. The TCRdb protein, from a much larger clone, departs from this DNA's translation at residue 5, likely by read error; the protein shown derives from the DNA. V is TRDV1 and J is TRDJ1, with 7 bases aligning to TRDD3. V lost 4 bases and J lost 2; bases outside the gene matches: 22. This CDR3 has 20 residues. Germline lookup yields CDR1 TSWWSYY and CDR2 QGS. CDR3 in amino acids: CALGGVIYGRDTRWTDKLIF. In DNA form, the CDR3 reads TGTGCTCTTGGGGGAGTTATCTACGGGAGGGATACAAGATGGACCGATAAACTCATCTTT.

Notes on this clone: TCRdb pairs this DNA with a much larger clone's protein that differs at residue 13, likely a read error; the protein shown was translated from the DNA. The J gene went uncalled, whereas the V gene is TRDV2. Germline assignment: CDR1 GEAIGNYY and CDR2 EKD. This CDR3 has 15 amino acids. Here the CDR3 DNA reads TGTGCCTGTGACACGGGAGGCCGGCACACCGATAAACCCATCTTT. This gives the protein CACDTGGRHTDKPIF.